Shown below are 24 T cell receptor beta chains from a single sample sequenced in a study of PD-L1 blockade in urothelial cancer. Specified time point: pretreatment peripheral blood. TCRdb's table, derived via immunoSEQ multiplex PCR, lists solely in-frame clones and lacks some. The repertoire holds tens of thousands of clones, with 70% to 90% as singletons. The sequenced sample was PBMCs, obtained around atezolizumab (anti-PD-L1) treatment. These receptor sequences come from a man in his sixties with urothelial cancer.

The chain combines TRBV10-3 with TRBJ2-2; 8 bases match TRBD2. V lost 0 bases and J lost 7; bases outside the gene matches: 7. CDR3 length: 16 amino acids. Germline loops: CDR1 ENHRY, CDR2 SYGVKD. The CDR3 coding sequence is TGTGCCATCAGTGAGTCGAGTAGCGGGGATGGCGGGGAGCTGTTTTTT. Translating it yields CAISESSSGDGGELFF.

The chain recombines TRBV5-1 with TRBJ2-1; D may be TRBD1 (6 bases). V shed 3 bases and J shed 5 bases, with 15 bases lying between them. Germline CDR1 SGHRS, CDR2 YFSETQ. There are 15 residues in the CDR3. DNA for the CDR3: TGCGCCAGCAGCTCCCCCGCGACAGGTGACAATGAGCAGTTCTTC. It specifies CASSSPATGDNEQFF.

This chain connects TRBV18 to TRBJ1-1; 7 nucleotides agree with TRBD1. With 6 bases clipped from V and 0 bases from J, the junction kept 16 bases outside the gene matches. The CDR3 is 18 residues long. CDR1 KGHSH and CDR2 LQKENI come from the germline V gene. The CDR3 DNA is TGTGCCAGCTCCCCCCCCCGACAGGGAATCTCCTTGAACACTGAAGCTTTCTTT. Translating gives CASSPPRQGISLNTEAFF.

V gene TRBV28 combines with J gene TRBJ2-3; 10 bases align to TRBD1. Germline CDR1 and CDR2: MDHEN and SYDVKM. With V trimmed by 6 bases and J by 4 bases, 7 bases remained unmatched. This CDR3 region has 15 residues. In nucleotides, the CDR3 is TGTGCCAGCAGCCAACCCGGGACAGGGGCAGATACGCAGTATTTT. Translating gives CASSQPGTGADTQYF. The variable domain in full, with the rest retrieved from reference TRBV28 and TRBJ2-3, is DVKVTQSSRYLVKRTGEKVFLECVQDMDHENMFWYRQDPGLGLRLIYFSYDVKMKEKGDIPEGYSVSREKKERFSLILESASTNQTSMYLCASSQPGTGADTQYFGPGTRLTVL.

The chain joins TRBV7-2 to TRBJ1-5; D remains ambiguous. The CDR3 runs to 15 residues. Germline V CDR1 and CDR2: SGHTA, FQGNSA. V was cut by 5 bases and J by 4 bases, with 15 bases left in between. CDR3 in amino acids: CASSPAGSNNQPQHF. The CDR3 region has the DNA TGTGCCAGCAGCCCAGCGGGGAGTAATAATCAGCCCCAGCATTTT.

The V call is TRBV19, the J call TRBJ2-5, with 8 bases fitting TRBD2. V lost 6 bases and J lost 2; bases outside the gene matches: 11. The CDR3 totals 16 residues. Germline lookup yields CDR1 LNHDA and CDR2 SQIVND (reference sequence). CDR3 in DNA: TGTGCCAGTAGCCCCGGGGCGGGGGGTTCGCAAGAGACCCAGTACTTC. Translating gives CASSPGAGGSQETQYF.

V is TRBV2 and J is TRBJ2-3; D gene uncertain. Between the trimmed V and J ends, which lost 7 bases and 0 bases, there was a span of 8 bases. Germline lookup yields CDR1 SNHLY and CDR2 FYNNEI. This CDR3 has 13 residues. Here the CDR3 reads CASIRVSTDTQYF. The CDR3, as DNA: TGTGCCAGCATCCGAGTTAGCACAGATACGCAGTATTTT.

The chain recombines TRBV7-2 with TRBJ1-6, with 10 bases lining up with TRBD1. The CDR3 sequence is 15 residues long. Germline assignment: CDR1 SGHTA and CDR2 FQGNSA. J lost 7 bases, V lost 5 bases, and 5 bases had no gene match. The CDR3 is CASSKDRGENSPLHF. The CDR3 DNA follows: TGTGCCAGCAGCAAGGACAGGGGGGAAAATTCACCCCTCCACTTT.

Here the CDR3 DNA reads TGCGCCAGCAGCCGCACCCGCGATGGAGGCAGTAATCGGGGTGAGCAGTTCTTC. Its translation: CASSRTRDGGSNRGEQFF. This chain uses TRBV4-1 with TRBJ2-1, with a weak D call TRBD2 (5 bases). The CDR3 is made up of 18 amino acids. Germline V gene sequence: CDR1 MGHRA, CDR2 YSYEKL. Trimming shortened V by 4 bases and J by 9 bases, and 28 bases separated the two germline ends.

The gene calls are TRBV6-1 and TRBJ1-2; D is perhaps TRBD1 (5 bases). Germline assignment: CDR1 MNHNS and CDR2 SASEGT. This CDR3 is 15 amino acids long. V was clipped by 3 bases and J by 1 base, with 12 bases between them. DNA of the CDR3: TGTGCCAGCAGTGAGCGGGGACGGATTAACTATGGCTACACCTTC. Translation gives CASSERGRINYGYTF.

The CDR3: CASSLEFGPGGYEQYF. CDR3 nucleotides: TGTGCCAGCAGCTTAGAATTCGGTCCCGGGGGCTACGAGCAGTACTTC. The rearrangement uses TRBV7-9 and TRBJ2-7; TRBD2 is a possible D gene (6 bases). Germline CDR1 and CDR2: SEHNR and FQNEAQ (reference sequence). There are 16 residues in the CDR3. V shed 1 base and J shed 3 bases, with 16 bases lying between them.

The chain carries TRBV9 and TRBJ2-5; perhaps TRBD1 as D (6 bases). Gene TRBJ2-7 matches the end of the DNA better, so the J call may be wrong. The germline CDR1 and CDR2 sequences are SGDLS and YYNGEE. The CDR3 length is 14 residues. The CDR3 DNA reads TGTGCCAGCAGCCCGCGACAGGCGACGAACGAGCAGTACTTC. It translates to CASSPRQATNEQYF.

This clone showed up just once. The chain couples TRBV27 to TRBJ1-1, with D hard to call. The germline V gene has CDR1 MNHEY and CDR2 SMNVEV (reference sequence). The CDR3 extends over 13 amino acids. V was shortened by 8 bases and J by 4 bases, with 14 bases between the two germline ends. CDR3 nucleotides: TGTGCCAGCTCCCCGGGTTACTTCACTGAAGCTTTCTTT. This codes for CASSPGYFTEAFF.

The chain has TRBV5-1 and TRBJ1-2, with D possibly matching TRBD1 (5 bases). Trimming pared 0 bases from V and 6 bases from J, leaving 12 bases between. CDR1 is SGHRS and CDR2 is YFSETQ in the germline V gene. This CDR3 is built from 14 residues. In DNA form, the CDR3 reads TGCGCCAGCAGCTTGGGTGGAGGGACCAATGGCTACACCTTC. Its protein product is CASSLGGGTNGYTF. The full variable domain, in which reference TRBV5-1 and TRBJ1-2 provide the parts outside the CDR3, is KAGVTQTPRYLIKTRGQQVTLSCSPISGHRSVSWYQQTPGQGLQFLFEYFSETQRNKGNFPGRFSGRQFSNSRSEMNVSTLELGDSALYLCASSLGGGTNGYTFGSGTRLTVV.

This chain connects TRBV11-3 to TRBJ2-7, with D possibly TRBD2 on 6 matching bases. Germline lookup yields CDR1 SGHNT and CDR2 YENEEA. V was pared by 3 bases and J by 6 bases, with 21 bases between. CDR3 size: 16 residues. The CDR3 nucleotides are TGTGCCAGCAGCTTCGGGGGTGGGCCTCCCACGGTCGAGCAGTACTTC. This encodes CASSFGGGPPTVEQYF. Complete variable domain (other parts from reference TRBV11-3 and TRBJ2-7): EAGVVQSPRYKIIEKKQPVAFWCNPISGHNTLYWYLQNLGQGPELLIRYENEEAVDDSQLPKDRFSAERLKGVDSTLKIQPAELGDSAVYLCASSFGGGPPTVEQYFGPGTRLTVT.

This chain uses TRBV7-9 with TRBJ2-5; 9 bases fit TRBD2. Per germline, CDR1 SEHNR and CDR2 FQNEAQ (reference sequence). The CDR3 length is 14 residues. The V and J ends lost 3 bases and 2 bases, in that order; junction bases with no gene match: 1. This chain's CDR3 is CASSLTSGQETQYF. The DNA for the CDR3 is TGTGCCAGCAGCTTGACTAGCGGTCAAGAGACCCAGTACTTC.

The chain joins TRBV18 to TRBJ2-2, with D uncertain. CDR1 and CDR2 from the germline V gene are KGHSH and LQKENI. The CDR3 contains 11 residues. The V and J ends lost 3 bases and 6 bases respectively, with 2 bases between them. CDR3 residues: CASSPAGELFF. The CDR3 nucleotides are TGTGCCAGCTCACCCGCCGGGGAGCTGTTTTTT.

The chain links TRBV2 to TRBJ1-2; the D gene is possibly TRBD1 (6 bases). In germline, CDR1 is SNHLY, CDR2 FYNNEI. The CDR3 totals 15 residues. Trimming cost V 9 bases and J 2 bases, with 19 bases left between them. CDR3: CARQSGTLDNYGYTF. CDR3 in DNA: TGTGCCAGACAGTCTGGGACACTCGACAACTATGGCTACACCTTC.

J is TRBJ1-1 and V is TRBV7-3; 10 bases line up with TRBD1. Losses at the gene ends were 0 bases for V and 6 bases for J; bases not matched to a gene: 13. The CDR3 has 18 amino acids. Germline assignment: CDR1 SGHTA and CDR2 FQGTGA. The CDR3 nucleotides read TGTGCCAGCAGCTTAACATTCCTGGGACAGGGGAGTTTGTCTGAAGCTTTCTTT. Translating it yields CASSLTFLGQGSLSEAFF.

The chain has TRBV6-6 and TRBJ1-1; D is possibly TRBD1 (6 bases). V lost 2 bases and J lost 3, with 10 bases in between. The germline V gene has CDR1 MNHNY and CDR2 SVGAGI (reference sequence). The CDR3 has 14 residues. CDR3 sequence reads: CASSYGQRDTEAFF. The CDR3 region has the DNA TGTGCCAGCAGTTACGGACAGAGAGACACTGAAGCTTTCTTT.

The chain employs TRBV6-5 and TRBJ2-5; the D gene is possibly TRBD2 (5 bases). The germline V gene encodes CDR1 MNHEY and CDR2 SVGAGI. The CDR3 runs 12 residues. V was pared by 5 bases and J by 3 bases, with 7 bases between. The CDR3 DNA is TGTGCCAGCAGTCGGACTGAAGAGACCCAGTACTTC. Protein sequence: CASSRTEETQYF.

The chain employs TRBV28 and TRBJ1-1; D might be TRBD1 (6 bases). The CDR3 covers 14 residues. The V end lost 5 bases, the J end lost 1 base, and 11 bases lay between the germline ends. Germline lookup yields CDR1 MDHEN and CDR2 SYDVKM. The CDR3 DNA reads TGTGCCAGCAGTGCGAACAGGGCGAACACTGAAGCTTTCTTT. Its translation: CASSANRANTEAFF.

This clone has only one observation. J is TRBJ1-5 and V is TRBV7-9, with a possible D match to TRBD1 (5 bases). The CDR3 loop spans 14 amino acids. V was trimmed by 1 base and J by 6 bases, leaving 10 bases between them. Germline values: CDR1 SEHNR, CDR2 FQNEAQ (reference sequence). CDR3 bases: TGTGCCAGCAGCTTAGAAGGGGAGGCTCAGCCCCAGCATTTT. It yields the protein CASSLEGEAQPQHF.

V and J are TRBV7-2 and TRBJ1-2, with 7 bases aligning to TRBD1. The CDR3 runs 15 residues. J was trimmed by 0 bases and V by 5 bases; bases with no gene match: 6. CDR1 SGHTA and CDR2 FQGNSA come from the germline V gene. The CDR3 DNA reads as TGTGCCAGCAGCCGACTGGGACAGCCTAACTATGGCTACACCTTC. Its protein is CASSRLGQPNYGYTF.